This entry features one T cell receptor beta chain sequence. Its antigen remains unidentified. CDR3 length: 12 residues. Trimming shortened V by 6 bases and J by 1 base, and 9 bases separated the two germline ends. CDR1 and CDR2 (germline): SQVTM, ANQGSEA. The data were obtained in a study of response to subunit inactivated influenza vaccine. One entry per CDR3 protein, called by TCRdb with MiXCR from the RT-PCR reads. The sample lists roughly 700,000 distinct CDR3 sequences; about 14% were seen once. Study results and caveats: The authors suggested that every seasonal influenza vaccination recruits few new T cells.

The origin of this receptor is a man between 45 and 60 years old who received an inactivated influenza vaccine. This chain uses TRBV29-1 with TRBJ1-2; possible D gene TRBD1, 6 bases. The material sequenced was PBMCs from blood, taken around 15 days before vaccination. The CDR3 DNA sequence: TGCAGCGTCCGACAGGATAACTATGGCTACACCTTC. Amino acids: CSVRQDNYGYTF.